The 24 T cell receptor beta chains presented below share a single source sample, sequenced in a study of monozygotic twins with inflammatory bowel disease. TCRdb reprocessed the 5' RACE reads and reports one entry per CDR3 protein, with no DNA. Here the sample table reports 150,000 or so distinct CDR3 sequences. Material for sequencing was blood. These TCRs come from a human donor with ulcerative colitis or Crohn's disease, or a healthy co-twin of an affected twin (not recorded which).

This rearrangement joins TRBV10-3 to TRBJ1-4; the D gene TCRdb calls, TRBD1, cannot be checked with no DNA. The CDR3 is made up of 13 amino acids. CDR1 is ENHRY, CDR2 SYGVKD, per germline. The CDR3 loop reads CAASTALEEKLFF.

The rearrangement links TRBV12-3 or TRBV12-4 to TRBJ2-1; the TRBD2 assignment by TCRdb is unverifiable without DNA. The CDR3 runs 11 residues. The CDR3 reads CASREGNEQFF.

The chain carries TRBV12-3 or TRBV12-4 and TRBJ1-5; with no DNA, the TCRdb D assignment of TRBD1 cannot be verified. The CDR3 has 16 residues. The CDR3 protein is CASSLGDRLYNQPQHF.

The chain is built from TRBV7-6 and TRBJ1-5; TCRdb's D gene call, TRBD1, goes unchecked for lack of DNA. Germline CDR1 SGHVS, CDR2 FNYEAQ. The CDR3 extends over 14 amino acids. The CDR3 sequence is CASSRGGAGQPQHF.

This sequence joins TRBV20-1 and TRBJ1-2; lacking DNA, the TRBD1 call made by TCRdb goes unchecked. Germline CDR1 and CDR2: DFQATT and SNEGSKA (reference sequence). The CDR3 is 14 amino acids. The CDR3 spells CSARTGTGLYGYTF.

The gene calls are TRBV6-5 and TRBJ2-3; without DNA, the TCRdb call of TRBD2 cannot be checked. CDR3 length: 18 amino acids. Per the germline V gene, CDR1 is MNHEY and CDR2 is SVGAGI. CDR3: CASSYSPQLAGGTDTQYF.

This chain's CDR3 is CSARDPDGGNSPLHF. This chain joins TRBV20-1 and TRBJ1-6; there is no DNA to check the TCRdb D call of TRBD1. The CDR3 has 15 amino acids. Germline CDR1 is DFQATT and CDR2 is SNEGSKA (reference sequence).

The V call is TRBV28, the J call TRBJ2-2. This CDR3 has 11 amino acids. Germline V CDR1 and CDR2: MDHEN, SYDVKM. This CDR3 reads CASSLVGELFF.

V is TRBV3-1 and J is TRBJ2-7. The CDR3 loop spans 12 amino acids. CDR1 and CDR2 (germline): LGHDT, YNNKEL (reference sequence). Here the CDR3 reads CASSQGVHEQYF.

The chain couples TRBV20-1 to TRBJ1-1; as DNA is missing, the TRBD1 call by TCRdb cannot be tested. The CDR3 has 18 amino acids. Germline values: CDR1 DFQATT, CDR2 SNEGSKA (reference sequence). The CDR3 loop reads CSARDPPGTGGRNTEAFF.

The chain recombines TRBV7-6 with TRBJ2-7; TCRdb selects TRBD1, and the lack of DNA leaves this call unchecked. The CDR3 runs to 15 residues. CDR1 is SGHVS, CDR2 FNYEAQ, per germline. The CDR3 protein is CASSPGPRSSYEQYF.

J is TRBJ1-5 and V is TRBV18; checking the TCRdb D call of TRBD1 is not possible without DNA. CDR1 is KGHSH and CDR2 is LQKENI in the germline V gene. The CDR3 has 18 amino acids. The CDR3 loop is CASSATPGTGVSNQPQHF.

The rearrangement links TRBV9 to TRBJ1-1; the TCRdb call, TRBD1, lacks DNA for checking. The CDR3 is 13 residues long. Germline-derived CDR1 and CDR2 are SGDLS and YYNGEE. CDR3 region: CASSAGSPGEAFF.

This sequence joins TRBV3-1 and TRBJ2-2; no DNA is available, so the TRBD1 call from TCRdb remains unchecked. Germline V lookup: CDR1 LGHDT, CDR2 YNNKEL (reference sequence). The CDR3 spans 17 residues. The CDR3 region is CASSQGRTGGNTGELFF.

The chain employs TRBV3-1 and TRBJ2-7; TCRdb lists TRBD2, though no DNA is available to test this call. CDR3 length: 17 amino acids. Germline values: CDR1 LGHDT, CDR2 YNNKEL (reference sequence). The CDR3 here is CASSPPTRLAGVYEQYF.

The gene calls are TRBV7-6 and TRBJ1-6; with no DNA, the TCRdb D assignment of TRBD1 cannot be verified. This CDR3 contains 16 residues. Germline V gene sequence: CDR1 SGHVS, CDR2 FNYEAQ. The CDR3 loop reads CASSPGPSSYNSPLHF.

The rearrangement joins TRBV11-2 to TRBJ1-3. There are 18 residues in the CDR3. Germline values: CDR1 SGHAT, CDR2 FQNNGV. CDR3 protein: CASSLGGKASLSGNTIYF.

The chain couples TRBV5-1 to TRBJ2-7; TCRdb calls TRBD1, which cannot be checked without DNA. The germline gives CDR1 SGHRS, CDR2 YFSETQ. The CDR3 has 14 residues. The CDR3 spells CASSRWTGDWEQYF.

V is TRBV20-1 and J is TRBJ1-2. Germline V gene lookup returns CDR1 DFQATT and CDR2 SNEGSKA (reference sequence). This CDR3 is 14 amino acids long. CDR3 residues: CSASKTDDYYGYTF.

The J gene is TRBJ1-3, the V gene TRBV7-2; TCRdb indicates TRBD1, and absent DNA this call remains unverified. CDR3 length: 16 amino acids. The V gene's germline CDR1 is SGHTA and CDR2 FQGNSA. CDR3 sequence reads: CASSSRGLWGGNTIYF.

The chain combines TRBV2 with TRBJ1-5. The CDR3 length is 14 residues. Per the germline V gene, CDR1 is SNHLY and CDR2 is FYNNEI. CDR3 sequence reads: CASRVGHSNQPQHF.

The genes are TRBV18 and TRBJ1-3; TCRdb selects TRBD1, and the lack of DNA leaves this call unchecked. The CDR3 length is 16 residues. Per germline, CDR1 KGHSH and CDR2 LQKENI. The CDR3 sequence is CASSPLDTRSGNTIYF.

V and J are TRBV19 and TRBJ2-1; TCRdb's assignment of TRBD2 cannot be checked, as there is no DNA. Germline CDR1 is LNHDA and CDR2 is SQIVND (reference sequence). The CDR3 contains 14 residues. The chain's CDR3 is CASSRGLDSNEQFF.

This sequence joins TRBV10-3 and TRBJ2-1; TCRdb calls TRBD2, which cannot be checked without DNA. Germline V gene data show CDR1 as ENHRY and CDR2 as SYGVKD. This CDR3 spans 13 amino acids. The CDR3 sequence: CAISESSGSEQFF.